A selection of T cell receptor beta chains follows, all from one sample in a study of cytomegalovirus exposure and HLA in healthy donors. Produced via immunoSEQ multiplex PCR; TCRdb's table is partial and in-frame only. The data hold nearly 300,000 clones, with about nine tenths observed a single time. The sample comprised PBMCs. These receptors were taken from a man in his forties or fifties in good health and CMV-seropositive. Each CDR3 is given with its conserved first and last residue. D genes are given only for firm matches. Only some rows state a clone size, as once, few, many or a class for expanded clones.

cdr3_nt cdr3_aa d_call j_call v_call clone_size
TGTGCCAGCACCCGACAGGGGAGCACTGGAAACACCATATATTTT CASTRQGSTGNTIYF TRBD1 TRBJ1-3 TRBV6-5 NA
TGTGCCAGCAGCCACGGAAGGGGGAAGGTGAGCACTGAAGCTTTCTTT CASSHGRGKVSTEAFF NA TRBJ1-1 TRBV7-9 NA
TGTGCCAGCAGTAGAGGACTAGCAGAGACCCAGTACTTC CASSRGLAETQYF TRBD2 TRBJ2-5 TRBV2 NA
TGTGCCAGCATTCAGGGGCGAAATTCACCCCTCCACTTT CASIQGRNSPLHF NA TRBJ1-6 TRBV7-8 NA
TGTGCCAGCAGCCCCCCTAGCGGGAGGGCCAAAGAGACCCAGTACTTC CASSPPSGRAKETQYF TRBD2 TRBJ2-5 TRBV9 NA
TGCGCCAGCAGCCAACTTTGGTTGACAGGGGGAGCTAATGAAAAACTGTTTTTT CASSQLWLTGGANEKLFF TRBD1 TRBJ1-4 TRBV4-1 NA
TGCGCCAGCAGCTTGGCCGTCACAGCTGGGGCCAACGTCCTGACTTTC CASSLAVTAGANVLTF NA TRBJ2-6 TRBV5-1 few
TGCGGGACTAGCGGGGATTACAATGAGCAGTTCTTC CGTSGDYNEQFF TRBD2 TRBJ2-1 TRBV19 NA
TGTGCCAGCAGCTACTCCGCGACCGGGACACTACAGTACGAGCAGTACTTC CASSYSATGTLQYEQYF NA TRBJ2-7 TRBV7-2 NA
TGTGCCAGCAGCTTGTTCGGGGGAGCGGGTGAGACCCAGTACTTC CASSLFGGAGETQYF NA TRBJ2-5 TRBV5-6 NA
TGCGCCAGCAGTACCCCATCTGGACAGCAAGAGACCCAGTACTTC CASSTPSGQQETQYF NA TRBJ2-5 TRBV23-1 few
TGTGCCAGCAGCTTTAACATCCCCGGACTAGCGGGAGCCTACGAGCAGTACTTC CASSFNIPGLAGAYEQYF TRBD2 TRBJ2-7 TRBV13 NA
TGTGCCAGCAGTCCGGACAGGGTCGGGGGAACAGATACGCAGTATTTT CASSPDRVGGTDTQYF TRBD1 TRBJ2-3 TRBV28 NA
TGTGCCAGCAGCTCGACTAGCGGGTCGGCAGATACGCAGTATTTT CASSSTSGSADTQYF TRBD2 TRBJ2-3 TRBV7-2 NA
TGTGCCAGCAGTTTCCGGAACATTCAGTACTTC CASSFRNIQYF NA TRBJ2-4 TRBV27 NA
TGTGCCAGCAGCTTGGCTCCCTCAGGGGGAACCTACGAGCAGTACTTC CASSLAPSGGTYEQYF TRBD1 TRBJ2-7 TRBV5-5 few
TGCGCCAGCAGCCCTCTGGGAGGGAGCTCCTACGAGCAGTACTTC CASSPLGGSSYEQYF TRBD2 TRBJ2-7 TRBV5-1 NA
TGTGCCAGCAGTCTGGCCCCTCTAGCGGGAGGTGGGAATGAGCAGTTCTTC CASSLAPLAGGGNEQFF TRBD2 TRBJ2-1 TRBV27 NA
TGTGCCAGCAGCAAATCGACAGGGGGCAAAAACATTCAGTACTTC CASSKSTGGKNIQYF TRBD1 TRBJ2-4 TRBV28 NA
TGTGCCAGCAGCCGGGACAGGGGGCTTTCCGGGGAGCTGTTTTTT CASSRDRGLSGELFF TRBD1 TRBJ2-2 TRBV6-5 NA
TGTGCCAGCAGTTTAATAGGGGGTGGGCAGCCCCAGCATTTT CASSLIGGGQPQHF NA TRBJ1-5 TRBV27 once
TGTGCCAGCAGTGAAGGTAGAACCGGGGAGCTGTTTTTT CASSEGRTGELFF NA TRBJ2-2 TRBV6-1 NA
TGTGCCAGCTCACCACTCCGACAGGGGTCAACTAATGAAAAACTGTTTTTT CASSPLRQGSTNEKLFF TRBD1 TRBJ1-4 TRBV18 NA
TGTGCCAGCAGCTTAAGTCCCCACCGCGGGACTGCCTACAATGAGCAGTTCTTC CASSLSPHRGTAYNEQFF NA TRBJ2-1 TRBV7-3 NA
TGCAGCGGGGCAACAGGGGGCGGCGAAAAACTGTTTTTT CSGATGGGEKLFF TRBD1 TRBJ1-4 TRBV29-1 NA
TGTGCCAGCAGCTCATCAAACGGGAGGAGCTCCTACGAGCAGTACTTC CASSSSNGRSSYEQYF TRBD2 TRBJ2-7 TRBV28 NA
TGTGCCAGTAGTATAGCCCCACTAGCGGCCAAGGCAGATACGCAGTATTTT CASSIAPLAAKADTQYF TRBD2 TRBJ2-3 TRBV19 NA
TGTGCCAGCAGCTTAGCAGGGGCTGAATCCTACGAGCAGTACTTC CASSLAGAESYEQYF NA TRBJ2-7 TRBV11-2 NA
TGTGCCAGCAGCCAAGGAACGACAGGGAGCGAGCAGTACTTC CASSQGTTGSEQYF TRBD1 TRBJ2-7 TRBV14 once
TGTGCCAGCAGCCCTCAATCCAGCGCCGAGCAGTACTTC CASSPQSSAEQYF NA TRBJ2-7 TRBV7-6 NA
TGCGCCAGCAGCCCAGATGTGGGTGAGGGCAATCAGCCCCAGCATTTT CASSPDVGEGNQPQHF NA TRBJ1-5 TRBV5-1 NA
TGTGCCAGCAGCGTAGAGGCTAGCGGGAGCTCCTACGAGCAGTACTTC CASSVEASGSSYEQYF TRBD2 TRBJ2-7 TRBV9 few
TGTGCCAGCAGCTTGGGGCTAGCGGGGGATGAGCAGTTCTTC CASSLGLAGDEQFF TRBD2 TRBJ2-1 TRBV5-4 NA
TGTGCCAGCAGTTTACACGGACAGGGGATGGGAGGCTACACCTTC CASSLHGQGMGGYTF TRBD1 TRBJ1-2 TRBV28 NA
TGCGCCAGCAGCTTGGGGGGACAGACTACCTACGAGCAGTACTTC CASSLGGQTTYEQYF TRBD1 TRBJ2-7 TRBV5-1 NA
TGTGCCAGCAGCCCAGACTCGAAGCGGAGACCCCCCGGGGAGCTGTTTTTT CASSPDSKRRPPGELFF NA TRBJ2-2 TRBV7-9 NA
TGTGCCAGCAGTTTAACCGACCCGACAGGGAGGTTTGATACGCAGTATTTT CASSLTDPTGRFDTQYF NA TRBJ2-3 TRBV27 NA
TGTGCCAGCAGCGCTCAGATCACAGATACGCAGTATTTT CASSAQITDTQYF NA TRBJ2-3 TRBV9 NA
TGTGCCAGCAGCTTGGGACTAGCGGGAGTTGGGCAGTACTTC CASSLGLAGVGQYF TRBD2 TRBJ2-7 TRBV5-4 NA
TGTGCCAGCAGCCCCGCCCGCAGCGGGAGGTACAATGAGCAGTTCTTC CASSPARSGRYNEQFF TRBD2 TRBJ2-1 TRBV4-2 NA
TGTGCCAGTAGTTTCGGACAGATTAATAGCAATCAGCCCCAGCATTTT CASSFGQINSNQPQHF NA TRBJ1-5 TRBV19 NA